This T cell receptor (beta chain) was sequenced in a study of patients and donors after allogeneic stem cell transplantation. This CDR3 comprises 13 residues. V gave up 4 bases and J gave up 7 bases, with 11 bases separating them. CDR1 and CDR2 from the germline V gene are LGHNA and YNFKEQ. Via MiXCR, TCRdb re-called the RT-PCR reads, giving one row per CDR3 protein. The sample holds hundreds of thousands of distinct CDR3 sequences, 12% to 15% seen once. Specimen: blood, either unsorted or a sorted T cell fraction (not recorded which). This rearrangement joins TRBV4-2 to TRBJ2-1, with D unclear. This receptor was identified in a human donor who was either an allogeneic HSCT recipient or a stem cell or donor lymphocyte infusion donor (not recorded which). It is not recorded whose cells these are; they may come from a transplant donor. The CDR3 DNA is TGTGCCAGCAGCCTTGGCCCCGAGAATGAGCAGTTCTTC. Its translation: CASSLGPENEQFF.